These 6 T cell receptor beta chains share one sample of origin, sequenced in a study of siplizumab effects on memory and regulatory T cells. Data came from immunoSEQ multiplex PCR; TCRdb stores just in-frame clones and leaves some out. The sample records over 12,000 clones, about 49% being singletons. What these receptors recognize is not known. Coculture of mixed lymphocyte reaction cells was performed at 37°C for less than 7 days. Sample: CFSE-low (dividing) CD4+ T cells sorted from an allogeneic mixed lymphocyte reaction. All receptors derive from a human donor in good health; the cells came from an allogeneic mixed lymphocyte reaction.

This rearrangement joins TRBV13 to TRBJ2-5; a weak D match, TRBD1 (6 bases). The J call may be in error: the DNA end matches TRBJ2-7 better. The CDR3 consists of 13 residues. The germline V gene has CDR1 PRHDT and CDR2 FYEKMQ (reference sequence). The CDR3 here is CASSSGQSYEQYF. The CDR3 region has the DNA TGTGCCAGCAGCTCCGGACAGTCCTACGAGCAGTACTTC.

This chain connects TRBV7-4 to TRBJ1-5; 10 bases agree with TRBD1. The junction had 17 bases not matched to a gene; V was cut back by 5 bases and J by 1 base. CDR3 size: 20 residues. The germline CDR1 and CDR2 sequences are SGHVT and SQSDAQ. As DNA, the CDR3 is TGTGCCAGCAGCACACAACCGGGACAGGGGATGGGAATCAGCAATCAGCCCCAGCATTTT. It specifies CASSTQPGQGMGISNQPQHF. Combining the CDR3 with reference TRBV7-4 and TRBJ1-5 gives the whole variable domain GAGVSQSPRYKVAKRGRDVALRCDSISGHVTLYWYRQTLGQGSEVLTYSQSDAQRDKSGRPSGRFSAERPERSVSTLKIQRTEQGDSAVYLCASSTQPGQGMGISNQPQHFGDGTRLSIL.

This clone has more than one count but fewer than ten. The gene calls are TRBV5-1 and TRBJ2-2, with TRBD1 matching 8 bases. CDR1 and CDR2 (germline): SGHRS, YFSETQ. The CDR3 contains 18 residues. Trimming removed 0 bases from V and 7 bases from J; junction bases left unmatched: 14. CDR3 amino acids: CASSLDFRMQGAFGELFF. For the CDR3, the DNA is TGCGCCAGCAGCTTGGATTTTCGTATGCAGGGGGCGTTCGGGGAGCTGTTTTTT.

The genes are TRBV25-1 and TRBJ2-7; a weak D match, TRBD2 (5 bases). The CDR3 totals 16 residues. V gave up 2 bases and J gave up 0 bases, with 14 bases separating them. Germline values: CDR1 MGHDK, CDR2 SYGVNS. CDR3 region: CASSEAGLTHSYEQYF. CDR3 bases: TGTGCCAGCAGTGAAGCAGGACTGACACACTCCTACGAGCAGTACTTC.

There are a few counts of this clone. The rearrangement joins TRBV14 to TRBJ2-7; 10 bases are a match to TRBD2. The CDR3 loop spans 17 amino acids. CDR1 is SGHDN and CDR2 is FVKESK in the germline V gene. V shed 5 bases and J 3 bases; nucleotides not matched to a gene: 13. The CDR3 sequence is CASSDSQRPSGSYEQYF. The CDR3 DNA sequence: TGTGCCAGCAGCGACTCCCAGAGGCCTAGCGGGAGCTACGAGCAGTACTTC.

The chain employs TRBV6-1 and TRBJ1-5; 8 bases are shared with TRBD1. Germline V CDR1 and CDR2: MNHNS, SASEGT. The CDR3 length is 15 residues. With 2 bases clipped from V and 2 bases from J, the junction kept 2 bases outside the gene matches. This CDR3 is CASSEQGARNQPQHF. CDR3 DNA sequence: TGTGCCAGCAGTGAACAGGGGGCTCGCAATCAGCCCCAGCATTTT.